Presented here are 9 T cell receptor beta chains from one specimen sequenced in a study of blood T cells in healthy people across ages. Together with a sample-barcoded 5' primer, a J-beta primer mix was included in a second PCR lasting roughly 7 to 11 cycles. TCRdb re-analysed the 5' RACE reads in MiXCR, keeping a single row per CDR3 protein. Here the sample spans hundreds of thousands of distinct CDR3 sequences, under 25% being singletons. Source material: blood. The receptors were gathered from a man between 65 and 85 years old in good health.

The J gene is TRBJ2-1, the V gene TRBV7-3; 7 bases are a match to TRBD2. CDR1 and CDR2 (germline): SGHTA, FQGTGA. The V segment lost 1 base and the J segment 2 bases; nucleotides outside the gene matches: 5. The CDR3 contains 16 residues. The CDR3 here is CASSLRPSGTYNEQFF. CDR3 nucleotides: TGTGCCAGCAGCTTAAGGCCTAGCGGAACCTACAATGAGCAGTTCTTC.

Here the CDR3 reads CASTDRTYETQYF. CDR3 DNA: TGCGCCAGTACAGACAGGACCTATGAGACCCAGTACTTC. This chain connects TRBV5-1 to TRBJ2-5; tentatively, D is TRBD1 (6 bases). CDR3 length equals 13 residues. CDR1 is SGHRS, CDR2 YFSETQ, per germline. The V and J ends lost 8 bases and 5 bases respectively, with 16 bases between them.

This chain joins TRBV14 and TRBJ2-7; D is unclear. V lost 1 base to trimming and J lost 5 bases, with 6 bases between them. The germline V gene has CDR1 SGHDN and CDR2 FVKESK. This CDR3 region has 12 residues. Written as DNA, the CDR3 is TGTGCCAGCAGCCAAGTAGTTAACGAGCAGTACTTC. Amino acid sequence: CASSQVVNEQYF.

This clonotype came up a few times. This chain connects TRBV28 to TRBJ2-1; TRBD2 is a possible D gene (5 bases). This CDR3 is 17 amino acids long. V gave up 6 bases and J gave up 1 base, with 19 bases separating them. Germline CDR1 is MDHEN and CDR2 is SYDVKM. The CDR3 region is CASSPGGAAGSYNEQFF. In nucleotides, the CDR3 is TGTGCCAGCAGCCCAGGAGGAGCGGCGGGTTCCTACAATGAGCAGTTCTTC. Full variable domain (remainder filled in from reference TRBV28 and TRBJ2-1): DVKVTQSSRYLVKRTGEKVFLECVQDMDHENMFWYRQDPGLGLRLIYFSYDVKMKEKGDIPEGYSVSREKKERFSLILESASTNQTSMYLCASSPGGAAGSYNEQFFGPGTRLTVL.

This clonotype was detected a few times. The chain uses TRBV2 and TRBJ2-5; D may be TRBD2 (5 bases). V shed 9 bases and J shed 0 bases, with 11 bases lying between them. Germline V lookup: CDR1 SNHLY, CDR2 FYNNEI. This CDR3 has 13 amino acids. CDR3 in amino acids: CARERSYQETQYF. The CDR3 coding sequence is TGTGCCAGAGAGCGGTCGTACCAAGAGACCCAGTACTTC. The entire variable domain, with the rest obtained from reference TRBV2 and TRBJ2-5, is as follows: EPEVTQTPSHQVTQMGQEVILRCVPISNHLYFYWYRQILGQKVEFLVSFYNNEISEKSEIFDDQFSVERPDGSNFTLKIRSTKLEDSAMYFCARERSYQETQYFGPGTRLLVL.

This clonotype was seen only a few times. The chain recombines TRBV2 with TRBJ2-7, with TRBD2 identical over 11 bases. The J call is uncertain, as TRBJ2-1 better fits the DNA end. The CDR3 contains 16 residues. The germline gives CDR1 SNHLY, CDR2 FYNNEI. Written as DNA, the CDR3 is TGTGCCAGCAGTGCCTCCGGACTAGCGGGTAACAATGAGCAGTTCTTC. It is translated as CASSASGLAGNNEQFF.

The gene calls are TRBV20-1 and TRBJ2-3, with a tentative D call TRBD2 (6 bases). This CDR3 region has 16 residues. The ends were cut back, 6 bases at V and 2 bases at J, with 21 bases in the middle. The V gene's germline CDR1 is DFQATT and CDR2 SNEGSKA (reference sequence). CDR3: CSASPAGRGVTDTQYF. The CDR3 DNA reads TGCAGTGCCTCACCGGCTGGGCGGGGAGTCACAGATACGCAGTATTTT.

This chain joins TRBV20-1 and TRBJ2-5; TRBD2 agrees at 13 bases. Per germline, CDR1 DFQATT and CDR2 SNEGSKA (reference sequence). The CDR3 is 17 amino acids. With 3 bases clipped from V and 1 base from J, the junction kept 8 bases outside the gene matches. For the CDR3, the DNA is TGCAGTGCTAGCCCCATTACTAGCGGGAGGGCCCAAGAGACCCAGTACTTC. It specifies CSASPITSGRAQETQYF.

The rearrangement joins TRBV7-9 to TRBJ2-5, with a tentative D call TRBD1 (5 bases). This CDR3 contains 15 residues. Germline V lookup: CDR1 SEHNR, CDR2 FQNEAQ (reference sequence). Trimming took 1 base from V and 1 from J, leaving 10 bases between them. CDR3: CASSLGQGIQETQYF. CDR3 sequence (DNA): TGTGCCAGCAGCTTAGGCCAGGGCATCCAAGAGACCCAGTACTTC.